This T cell receptor (beta chain) comes out of a study of T-cell reconstitution after alpha-beta-depleted transplantation in children. Notes on the study in general: Alpha-beta T cells present about two months after transplant were reported to originate from several hundred expanded graft clones. Where some patients showed high TCRbeta diversity at day 60, it came from recipient T cells and thymic progenitors that had survived. A year had passed since transplant, and T-cell counts and diversity by then came mostly from newly produced T cells.

Remarks on this clonotype: Its antigen is unidentified.

This CDR3 is 16 amino acids long. V was pared by 3 bases and J by 1 base, with 7 bases of the junction left unmatched. Germline V CDR1 and CDR2: SGDLS, YYNGEE. Preparation of the TCRbeta library was carried out with unique molecular identifiers. TCRdb re-called the PCR reads with MiXCR, one entry per CDR3 protein. The data show about 120,000 distinct CDR3 sequences, with 10% seen just once and under 40% held by the top ten. This TCR was recovered from a boy younger than 10 with acute lymphoblastic leukemia, due to receive a stem cell transplant. The sequencing here drew on PBMCs, taken before TCRalphabeta/CD19-depleted stem cell transplant. V gene TRBV9 combines with J gene TRBJ2-3, with 8 bases aligning to TRBD2. The CDR3 coding sequence is TGTGCCAGCAGCGCGGGAGTACTAGCGGGCACAGATACGCAGTATTTT. It translates to CASSAGVLAGTDTQYF.